The 5 T cell receptor beta chains given below trace back to one sample, sequenced in a study of shared clonotypes between healthy human individuals. This table comes from immunoSEQ multiplex PCR, and its TCRdb copy is limited to in-frame clones, with some not included. The sample lists millions of clones; roughly 94% were seen once. The sample consisted of naive CD4+ T cells sorted from blood. The subset denotes: CD45RA+ positively selected. The receptors were gathered from a man aged 18-30 years in good health.

The chain uses TRBV2 and TRBJ1-5; no clear D. V lost 8 bases and J lost 3, with 14 bases in between. Germline-derived CDR1 and CDR2 are SNHLY and FYNNEI. The CDR3 is made up of 14 amino acids. Here the CDR3 DNA reads TGTGCCAGCCGGGGTGTCACATACAATCAGCCCCAGCATTTT. It specifies CASRGVTYNQPQHF.

The chain combines TRBV6-5 with TRBJ1-5; 7 bases fit TRBD1. V lost 6 bases, J lost 13 bases, and 15 bases stayed unmatched. The CDR3 has 14 residues. In germline, CDR1 is MNHEY, CDR2 SVGAGI. This chain's CDR3 is CASSRDRVTGGQHF. As DNA, the CDR3 is TGTGCCAGCAGCAGAGACAGGGTCACTGGAGGACAGCATTTT.

This clone showed up just once. The chain joins TRBV2 to TRBJ2-2; 8 positions agree with TRBD2. The CDR3 is 16 amino acids. Germline lookup yields CDR1 SNHLY and CDR2 FYNNEI. Losses at the gene ends were 9 bases for V and 4 bases for J; bases not matched to a gene: 13. Written as DNA, the CDR3 is TGTGCCAGTGGTAAAGCGGGAGCGGGACGCACCGGGGAGCTGTTTTTT. Its translation: CASGKAGAGRTGELFF.

V is TRBV28 and J is TRBJ1-1; no clear D gene. The germline CDR1 and CDR2 sequences are MDHEN and SYDVKM. With 7 bases removed from V and 5 bases from J, the gap between germline ends came to 8 bases. The CDR3 contains 11 residues. CDR3 sequence: CASKLGTEAFF. CDR3 bases: TGTGCCAGCAAGCTGGGTACTGAAGCTTTCTTT.

This clone was recorded only once. This CDR3 is also generated by other DNA sequences in the sample. V gene TRBV6-1 combines with J gene TRBJ1-4; no reliable D call. The CDR3 contains 15 residues. Trimming pared 1 base from V and 0 bases from J, leaving 6 bases between. Germline CDR1 and CDR2: MNHNS and SASEGT. CDR3 coding DNA: TGTGCCAGCAGTGAAGAGGGTTCAACTAATGAAAAACTGTTTTTT. It codes for CASSEEGSTNEKLFF.